This T cell receptor beta chain derives from a study of graft-versus-host responses after intestinal transplantation. Germline V gives CDR1 SGHRS, CDR2 YFSETQ. The V gene end was trimmed by 0 bases and the J gene end by 4 bases; junction bases not matched to a gene: 10. The CDR3 is 16 amino acids. Produced via immunoSEQ multiplex PCR; TCRdb's table is partial and in-frame only. This sample carries roughly 4,200 clones, roughly 41% of them seen once, and the ten largest clones take approximately 6.8%. Plating combined about 200,000 CFSE-labeled responder cells with about 200,000 irradiated, violet-dye-labeled stimulator cells.

The receptor was isolated from a human patient who was an organ donor for intestinal transplantation. The sample here was alloreactive CD8+ T cells from a mixed lymphocyte reaction culture, taken before transplantation. Sample subset: CFSE-low proliferating T cells sorted from roughly 6-day pre-transplant mixed lymphocyte reaction (GvH or HvG direction). The V call is TRBV5-1, the J call TRBJ2-7; TRBD1 aligns across 7 bases. The DNA of the CDR3 is TGCGCCAGCAGCTTGGGAGGACAGGCTTGGGGGTACGAGCAGTACTTC. Translation gives CASSLGGQAWGYEQYF.